The entry below gives a single T cell receptor (beta chain) sequence along with its context. V was pared by 0 bases and J by 4 bases, with 9 bases between. CDR1 and CDR2 from the germline V gene are SGHDN and FVKESK. This CDR3 is 14 amino acids long. These data are taken from a study of T cell changes during pregnancy in multiple sclerosis. Only in-frame clones appear in the TCRdb table, and some are missing; sequencing was by immunoSEQ multiplex PCR. The data hold some 85,000 clones, with around 94% observed a single time. The sequence was collected from a female donor with multiple sclerosis, enrolled in a pregnancy study. The sequences come from peripheral blood, collected in the third trimester of pregnancy. This chain links TRBV14 with TRBJ2-5; D uncertain. CDR3 DNA: TGTGCCAGCAGCCAAGATATCGGTGGAGAGACCCAGTACTTC. Amino acids: CASSQDIGGETQYF.